This TCR beta chain was identified during a study of blood T cell repertoires in COVID-19. Assay: immunoSEQ multiplex PCR; the TCRdb copy retains only in-frame clones and omits some. The profile shows some 250,000 clones, just over 85% of them singletons. Individuals aged about 18 to 89 years were recruited from 20 to 25 US areas. This CDR3 spans 21 amino acids. Sequencing was performed on PBMCs or T cells enriched from blood (not recorded which). The gene calls are TRBV21-1 and TRBJ2-1; the table names TRBD1, a call not compared with the DNA. TRBV21-1 is tagged as a pseudogene. This sequence was found in a man aged 18 to 35 who had recovered from COVID-19. The CDR3 region is CASSKAPRTGARTFLYNEQFF. DNA of the CDR3: TGTGCCAGCAGCAAGGCACCTCGGACAGGGGCCCGAACCTTCCTCTACAATGAGCAGTTCTTC.